Reported below is one T cell receptor beta chain. This clone has just one count. Its cognate antigen has yet to be identified. No qualities accompany the bases; no much larger clone lies one base away. The sample belongs to a study of beta chain features in type 1 diabetes (dated by TCRdb to between 2017 and 2018). Turning to the overall study: Patients and healthy donors did not differ in mean age, gender distribution, total cell number or subset yield. A total of approximately 99,000,000 sorted cells were examined across all samples, and RNA yield correlated strongly with the number of cells per subset. In the study, TCRB repertoires of sorted circulating CD4+ T cell subsets from recently diagnosed type 1 diabetes patients were compared with those of matched healthy donors. Whereas all 30 or so donors provided naive and central memory subsets, regulatory and stem cell-like memory subsets were isolated from just 8 patients and roughly eight healthy donors.

CDR1 and CDR2, per the germline V gene, are SGHVS and FNYEAQ. The CDR3, cysteine through phenylalanine, is 14 amino acids long. Left in the record is the CDR3 DNA by itself, 42 bases read in frame from the first base. The junction shows trimming of 2 bases on V and 7 bases on J, and the gene matches do not reach 5 bases of it. What the work shows at the level of the full study, not this receptor alone: The naive, central memory and regulatory TCRB repertoires appeared to resemble one another more closely among patients than among healthy donors. Because cDNA was sequenced instead of genomic DNA, activated cells with high expression could be over-represented, although the groups did not differ in activation or CD3 levels. Because the HLA sub-analyses included only small numbers of individuals, any influence of HLA type on TCRB rearrangement was left unresolved. PCR might favor shorter templates, but patient and control samples were amplified and corrected together, so any skew would affect both groups equally. Fewer insertions and more nucleotide deletions at VDJ recombination sites were observed in patients with type 1 diabetes, implying thymic rearrangement abnormalities. A moderate but significant shortening of TCRB CDR3 length was observed in type 1 diabetes patients in all four CD4+ subsets.

Each donor gave one peripheral blood draw, averaging roughly 0.11 L, which was collected into heparinised tubes. Naive, central memory, regulatory and stem cell-like memory CD4+ T cells were sorted on a BD FACSAria II using a panel including CD45RO, CCR7, CD25, CD127, CD95 and CD27. A purity above 98% was achieved for all sorted populations. PBMCs were isolated right away by Lymphoprep density gradient centrifugation and were stained directly, without culture. So that batch effects would be minimized, each experiment stained and sorted samples in pairs, pairing one healthy donor with one patient. All of the isolated RNA was reverse transcribed with the High Capacity cDNA Reverse Transcription Kit, so expressed TCRB transcripts were sequenced. Naive, central memory and regulatory T cell samples underwent deep immunoSEQ sequencing, averaging roughly 3.5 million total reads per sample. Sorted cells were lysed in RLT buffer, and RNA was extracted using DNase-treated RNeasy Micro or Mini kits according to cell number. Each cell subset was processed separately to prevent cross-contamination, with patient and healthy donor samples processed together. The immunoSEQ multiplex PCR was used to amplify TCRB sequences from cDNA, generating 87-bp fragments that spanned the CDR3 region. Sequencing of the amplicons was done on the Illumina HiSeq platform. As for how the authors treated the data: PCR bias was computationally corrected using synthetic template baselines, reads within Hamming distance 2 were collapsed, and singletons that could not be merged were discarded. Reads were aligned against IMGT to assign V, D and J genes, CDR3 length and insertions or deletions at six rearrangement sites. Within each subset, clonotype counts were normalized to sorted cell number, and only after that were true diversity and Gini coefficients computed with the tcR R package. Repertoire sharing was quantified using the overlap coefficient calculated on TCRB nucleotide sequences. As a proxy for the pre-selection repertoire, out-of-frame TCRB sequences from naive cells were analyzed. TCRdb obtained this table from immuneACCESS and retained in-frame rearrangements with V and J assigned. These tables miss some clones; where compared with another copy, unresolved V genes account for less than half of the shortfall, and the remainder is unexplained. The V and J calls and clone size come from that table; D and trimming were worked out from the DNA. In this sample the table shows about 640,000 clones, 9.5% to 15% of which occur a single time. 0.095% to 0.15% of the sample is taken by the ten largest.

The receptor chain draws on TRBV7-6 and TRBJ1-2, with TRBD1 matching 9 junction bases. This receptor was obtained from a young man with type 1 diabetes. The material sequenced was naive CD4+ T cells from blood. In the paper's terms, the cell subset or site label means: true naive CD4+ T cells. The CDR3 is CASSLRDRDAGYTF. The sequenced DNA: TGTGCCAGCAGCTTAAGGGACAGGGATGCTGGCTACACCTTC. Reference TRBV7-6 and TRBJ1-2 proteins supply the regions before and after the CDR3; the full variable domain is: GAGVSQSPRYKVTKRGQDVALRCDPISGHVSLYWYRQALGQGPEFLTYFNYEAQQDKSGLPNDRFSAERPEGSISTLTIQRTEQRDSAMYRCASSLRDRDAGYTFGSGTRLTVV.